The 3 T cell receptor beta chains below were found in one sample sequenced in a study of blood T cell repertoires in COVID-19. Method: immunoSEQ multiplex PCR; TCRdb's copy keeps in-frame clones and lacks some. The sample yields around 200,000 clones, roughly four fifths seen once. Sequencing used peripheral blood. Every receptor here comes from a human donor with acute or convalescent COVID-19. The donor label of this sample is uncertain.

The DNA for the CDR3 is TGTGCCAGCAGCTTACAGGGGCAGGGGCCGAACACTGAAGCTTTCTTT. Its translation: CASSLQGQGPNTEAFF. The V and J genes are TRBV7-3 and TRBJ1-1, with D tentatively TRBD1 (6 bases). Germline CDR1 SGHTA, CDR2 FQGTGA. The CDR3 loop spans 16 amino acids. V shed 2 bases and J shed 1 base, with 14 bases lying between them. The full variable domain, in which reference TRBV7-3 and TRBJ1-1 provide the parts outside the CDR3, is GAGVSQTPSNKVTEKGKYVELRCDPISGHTALYWYRQSLGQGPEFLIYFQGTGAADDSGLPNDRFFAVRPEGSVSTLKIQRTERGDSAVYLCASSLQGQGPNTEAFFGQGTRLTVV.

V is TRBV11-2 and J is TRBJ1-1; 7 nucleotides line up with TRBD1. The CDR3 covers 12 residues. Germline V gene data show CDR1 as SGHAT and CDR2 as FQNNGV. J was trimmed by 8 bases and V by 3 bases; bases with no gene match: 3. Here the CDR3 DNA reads TGTGCCAGCAGCTTCCGGGACAGCGAAGCTTTCTTT. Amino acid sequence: CASSFRDSEAFF.

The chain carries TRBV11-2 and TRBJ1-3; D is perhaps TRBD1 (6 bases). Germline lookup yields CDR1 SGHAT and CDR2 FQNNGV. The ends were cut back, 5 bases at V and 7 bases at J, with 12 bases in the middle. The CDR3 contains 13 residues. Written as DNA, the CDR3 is TGTGCCAGCAGCCGCGGACAGTGGAACACCATATATTTT. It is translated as CASSRGQWNTIYF.